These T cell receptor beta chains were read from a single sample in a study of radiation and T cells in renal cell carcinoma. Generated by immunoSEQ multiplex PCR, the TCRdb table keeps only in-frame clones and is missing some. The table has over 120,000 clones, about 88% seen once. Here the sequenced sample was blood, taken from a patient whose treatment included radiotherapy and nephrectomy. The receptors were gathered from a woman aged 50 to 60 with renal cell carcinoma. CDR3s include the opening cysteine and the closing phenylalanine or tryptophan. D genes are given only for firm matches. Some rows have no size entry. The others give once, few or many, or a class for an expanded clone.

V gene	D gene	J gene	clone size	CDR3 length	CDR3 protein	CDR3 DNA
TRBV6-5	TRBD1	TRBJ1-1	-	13	CASSHTGVSEAFF	TGTGCCAGCAGCCATACAGGGGTCTCTGAAGCTTTCTTT
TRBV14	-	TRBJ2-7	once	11	CASSQFYEQYF	TGTGCCAGCAGCCAATTTTACGAGCAGTACTTC
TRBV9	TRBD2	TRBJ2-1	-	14	CASSGGTRYNEQFF	TGTGCCAGCAGCGGGGGGACTAGGTACAATGAGCAGTTCTTC
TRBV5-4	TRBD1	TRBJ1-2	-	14	CASSQDRGIHGYTF	TGTGCCAGCAGCCAGGACAGGGGAATCCATGGCTACACCTTC
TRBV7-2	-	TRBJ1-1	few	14	CASSSPTGLTEAFF	TGTGCCAGCAGCTCCCCGACAGGTTTGACTGAAGCTTTCTTT
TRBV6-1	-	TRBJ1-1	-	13	CAAGRDEDTEAFF	TGTGCCGCAGGGCGTGATGAAGACACTGAAGCTTTCTTT
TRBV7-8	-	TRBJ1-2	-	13	CASSPDRFYGYTF	TGTGCCAGCAGCCCGGACCGTTTCTATGGCTACACCTTC
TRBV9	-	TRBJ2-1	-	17	CASREGPAGAEYNEQFF	TGTGCCAGCAGGGAAGGACCCGCGGGGGCGGAATACAATGAGCAGTTCTTC
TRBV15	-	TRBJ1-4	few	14	CATSLDTINEKLFF	TGTGCCACCAGCTTGGACACCATAAATGAAAAACTGTTTTTT
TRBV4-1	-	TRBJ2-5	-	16	CASSQVPGGVRETQYF	TGCGCCAGCAGCCAAGTGCCTGGGGGCGTACGGGAGACCCAGTACTTC
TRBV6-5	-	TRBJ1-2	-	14	CASSENWRTAGYTF	TGTGCCAGCAGTGAAAATTGGAGGACAGCTGGCTACACCTTC
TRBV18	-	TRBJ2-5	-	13	CASSGGQQETQYF	TGTGCCAGCTCCGGAGGACAGCAAGAGACCCAGTACTTC
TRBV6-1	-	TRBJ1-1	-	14	CASSEFNKNTEAFF	TGTGCCAGCAGTGAATTTAACAAGAACACTGAAGCTTTCTTT
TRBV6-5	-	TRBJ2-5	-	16	CASSYGWTPYQETQYF	TGTGCCAGCAGTTACGGCTGGACACCGTACCAAGAGACCCAGTACTTC
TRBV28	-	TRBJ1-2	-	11	CASSGADGYTF	TGTGCTTCGTCCGGGGCTGACGGCTACACCTTC
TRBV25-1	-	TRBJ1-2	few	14	CASSDMDVQYGYTF	TGTGCCAGCAGTGATATGGATGTACAGTATGGCTACACCTTC
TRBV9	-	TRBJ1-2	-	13	CASSSLRGYGYTF	TGTGCCAGCAGTAGCCTAAGGGGCTATGGCTACACCTTC
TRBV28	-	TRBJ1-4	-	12	CASSTLNEKLFF	TGTGCCAGCAGTACCTTAAATGAAAAACTGTTTTTT
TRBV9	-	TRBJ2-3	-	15	CASSVGARALDTQYF	TGTGCCAGCAGCGTAGGAGCCAGGGCGTTAGATACGCAGTATTTT
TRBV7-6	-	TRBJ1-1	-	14	CASSLVGGNTEAFF	TGTGCCAGCAGCTTAGTAGGGGGTAACACTGAAGCTTTCTTT
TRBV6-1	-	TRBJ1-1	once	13	CASSGGGGTEAFF	TGTGCCAGCAGTGGTGGGGGCGGAACTGAAGCTTTCTTT
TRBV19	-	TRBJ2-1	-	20	CASRKRQSSTAGSSYNEQFF	TGTGCCAGTAGGAAGAGACAGAGTTCTACAGCCGGGAGCTCCTACAATGAGCAGTTCTTC
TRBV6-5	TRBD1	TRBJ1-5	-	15	CASSTHTGGDQPQHF	TGTGCCAGCAGTACCCACACAGGGGGTGATCAGCCCCAGCATTTT
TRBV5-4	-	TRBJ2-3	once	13	CASSPSRGDTQYF	TGTGCCAGCAGCCCCTCAAGGGGAGATACGCAGTATTTT
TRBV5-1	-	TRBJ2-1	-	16	CASTINSQGPWDEQFF	TGCGCCAGCACCATCAACTCACAGGGCCCCTGGGATGAGCAGTTCTTC
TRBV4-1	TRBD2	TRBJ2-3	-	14	CASSPGLASDTQYF	TGCGCCAGCAGCCCGGGACTAGCCTCAGATACGCAGTATTTT
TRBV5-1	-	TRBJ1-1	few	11	CASRQNTEAFF	TGCGCCAGCAGACAAAACACTGAAGCTTTCTTT
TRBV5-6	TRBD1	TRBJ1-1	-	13	CASNPFTGGKAFF	TGTGCCAGCAACCCTTTTACAGGGGGCAAGGCTTTCTTT
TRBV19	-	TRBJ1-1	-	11	CASSWDTEAFF	TGTGCCAGCTCGTGGGACACTGAAGCTTTCTTT
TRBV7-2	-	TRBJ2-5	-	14	CASSLAGVGETQYF	TGTGCCAGCAGCTTGGCAGGGGTTGGAGAGACCCAGTACTTC
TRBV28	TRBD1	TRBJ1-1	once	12	CASRLGQGQAFF	TGTGCCAGCAGATTGGGACAGGGGCAAGCTTTCTTT
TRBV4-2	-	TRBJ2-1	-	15	CASSLGTNLLDEQFF	TGTGCCAGCAGCCTGGGGACCAACCTTTTGGATGAGCAGTTCTTC
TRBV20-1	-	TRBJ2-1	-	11	CSAISSSEQFF	TGCAGTGCCATTAGTAGTTCGGAGCAGTTCTTC
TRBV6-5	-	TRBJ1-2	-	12	CASKGTSYGYTF	TGTGCCAGCAAGGGGACCTCCTATGGCTACACCTTC
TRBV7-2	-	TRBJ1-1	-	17	CASSRTARGARNTEAFF	TGTGCCAGCAGCCGGACCGCCCGGGGGGCGCGAAACACTGAAGCTTTCTTT
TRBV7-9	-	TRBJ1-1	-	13	CASSSLGRAEAFF	TGTGCCAGCAGCTCCCTCGGGAGGGCTGAAGCTTTCTTT